The 10 T cell receptor beta chains below all came from one sample that was sequenced in a study of cytomegalovirus exposure and HLA in healthy donors. It was with 60 Vbeta and 13 Jbeta primers that the PCR ran. Generated by immunoSEQ multiplex PCR, the TCRdb table keeps only in-frame clones and is missing some. The sample records 150,000 to 200,000 clones, around 82% being singletons. The sequenced sample was PBMCs. The receptors were sampled from a man aged 18-30 years in good health and CMV-seronegative.

In this sample, this clone turned up once. The rearrangement joins TRBV30 to TRBJ2-1; D unclear. Germline-derived CDR1 and CDR2 are GTSNPN and SVGIG (reference sequence). V lost 2 bases, J lost 0 bases, and 11 bases lay in between. CDR3 length: 15 residues. The DNA of the CDR3 is TGTGCCTGGAGTTCAGGTGTCGTCTCCTACAATGAGCAGTTCTTC. Protein product: CAWSSGVVSYNEQFF. The variable domain in full, with the rest retrieved from reference TRBV30 and TRBJ2-1, is SQTIHQWPATLVQPVGSPLSLECTVEGTSNPNLYWYRQAAGRGLQLLFYSVGIGQISSEVPQNLSASRPQDRQFILSSKKLLLSDSGFYLCAWSSGVVSYNEQFFGPGTRLTVL.

The CDR3: CASSLSRTSGNEYF. CDR3 coding DNA: TGTGCCAGCAGTTTATCCCGGACTAGCGGGAACGAGTACTTC. The V and J genes are TRBV27 and TRBJ2-7; 12 bases agree with TRBD2. V dropped 0 bases and J dropped 11; count of bases not matched to a gene: 5. The CDR3 contains 14 residues. Germline CDR1 MNHEY, CDR2 SMNVEV (reference sequence).

The V gene is TRBV5-1, the J gene TRBJ1-2, with D maybe TRBD1 (6 bases). The CDR3 runs 17 residues. Germline loops: CDR1 SGHRS, CDR2 YFSETQ. Trimming shortened V by 4 bases and J by 2 bases, and 21 bases separated the two germline ends. CDR3 region: CASSLDGQSHSNYGYTF. DNA for the CDR3: TGCGCCAGCAGCCTTGACGGACAGTCGCACTCCAACTATGGCTACACCTTC.

This chain joins TRBV11-2 and TRBJ2-2; 10 nucleotides line up with TRBD2. V was clipped by 0 bases and J by 7 bases; unmatched bases: 8. The CDR3 sequence is 17 residues long. Germline lookup yields CDR1 SGHAT and CDR2 FQNNGV. CDR3 sequence: CASSLDHASGSIGELFF. CDR3 in DNA: TGTGCCAGCAGCTTAGATCACGCTAGCGGGAGTATCGGGGAGCTGTTTTTT.

The chain couples TRBV4-3 to TRBJ2-5; D unclear. The V gene lost 0 bases and the J gene lost 5 bases, with 7 bases spanning the gap. The length of the CDR3 is 13 residues. CDR1 and CDR2 (germline): LGHNA, YSLEER. CDR3 in DNA: TGCGCCAGCAGCCAAGATCGGAGCGAGACCCAGTACTTC. Protein sequence: CASSQDRSETQYF.

CDR3 nucleotide sequence: TGTGCCAGCAGGGGACTAGCTGTCAATGAGCAGTTCTTC. Its protein product is CASRGLAVNEQFF. The chain combines TRBV27 with TRBJ2-1; 9 nucleotides match TRBD2. Per germline, CDR1 MNHEY and CDR2 SMNVEV (reference sequence). This CDR3 comprises 13 residues. Trimming at V came to 6 bases and at J to 6 bases, leaving 3 bases not matched to a gene.

The V gene is TRBV4-1, the J gene TRBJ2-7; maybe TRBD2 (5 bases). V lost 3 bases and J lost 2, with 14 bases in between. The germline CDR1 and CDR2 sequences are MGHRA and YSYEKL. The CDR3 consists of 15 residues. This CDR3 reads CASSQAPSPPYEQYF. The CDR3 DNA is TGCGCCAGCAGCCAGGCGCCTAGCCCACCCTACGAGCAGTACTTC.

The chain recombines TRBV6-6 with TRBJ1-2; TRBD1 matches 7 bases. CDR3 size: 15 residues. Germline values: CDR1 MNHNY, CDR2 SVGAGI (reference sequence). With 2 bases clipped from V and 2 bases from J, the junction kept 5 bases outside the gene matches. The DNA of the CDR3 is TGTGCCAGCAGTTACAGCAAGGGACAGAACTATGGCTACACCTTC. This sequence encodes CASSYSKGQNYGYTF.

This clone showed up just once. The DNA of the CDR3 is TGTGCCAGCAGTGCCTCGGCGGGACGCCAGCCCTACGAGCAGTACTTC. It specifies CASSASAGRQPYEQYF. The rearrangement uses TRBV2 and TRBJ2-7; a possible D gene is TRBD2 (6 bases). In germline, CDR1 is SNHLY, CDR2 FYNNEI. Between the trimmed V and J ends, which lost 4 bases and 2 bases, there was a span of 18 bases. The CDR3 runs 16 residues.

The chain carries TRBV9 and TRBJ2-7; 11 positions agree with TRBD2. Germline-derived CDR1 and CDR2 are SGDLS and YYNGEE. This CDR3 is built from 14 residues. Unmatched junction bases numbered 8, after V lost 3 bases and J lost 9 bases. The CDR3 DNA reads as TGTGCCAGCAGCGCAGGTAGCGGGGGGGGCTGGCAGTACTTC. Amino acids: CASSAGSGGGWQYF.